This entry concerns a single T cell receptor (beta chain). Its specificity is not known. TCRdb keeps only in-frame clones here, not all; method: immunoSEQ multiplex PCR. The sample holds more than 400,000 clones, approximately 92% seen once. The treatment is: roughly 19 received Ad26.COV2.S at low or high dose, single or two shots; 5 received placebo; per-sample allocation not given. The investigators took samples on day 63 after the first vaccine or placebo injection. Whoever gave the sample was an adult aged 18-55 years in Boston. This entry comes from a study of Ad26.COV2.S vaccination and SARS-CoV-2 variants. General study findings and limits: It was vaccine recipients, not placebo recipients, who had the higher spike-specific TCR breadth.

The starting material was peripheral blood, obtained in a trial of Ad26.COV2.S vaccine versus placebo. This TCR came from a person between 18 and 59 years old who received the Ad26.COV2.S COVID-19 vaccine or a placebo.

The CDR3 coding sequence is TGTGCCAGCATCCCCCTTACAGGGTGGGGCAATCAGCCCCAGCATTTT. It codes for CASIPLTGWGNQPQHF. The rearrangement uses TRBV28 and TRBJ1-5, with D possibly matching TRBD1 (6 bases). V was pared by 7 bases and J by 2 bases, with 18 bases between. The CDR3 contains 16 residues. In germline, CDR1 is MDHEN, CDR2 SYDVKM.